Below, 4 T cell receptor beta chains from the same sample are listed, as sequenced in a study of blood T cell repertoires in COVID-19. Repertoires were generated with immunoSEQ multiplex PCR, while TCRdb's copy carries only in-frame clones and drops some. The sample lists some 220,000 clones; roughly 88% were seen once. What was sequenced was peripheral blood. All receptors derive from a man aged 50-59 years with active or convalescent COVID-19.

CDR3 bases: TGCAGCGTTGAGGCGTTGGGGGCCGGACAAGACTACGAGCAGTACTTC. Translated, it gives CSVEALGAGQDYEQYF. This rearrangement joins TRBV29-1 to TRBJ2-7; the D gene is possibly TRBD1 (6 bases). Trimming shortened V by 3 bases and J by 3 bases, and 21 bases separated the two germline ends. Germline V CDR1 and CDR2: SQVTM, ANQGSEA. The CDR3 consists of 16 residues.

This rearrangement joins TRBV4-2 to TRBJ1-2, with a possible D match to TRBD1 (5 bases). Trimming removed 6 bases from V and 1 base from J, with 9 bases in between. The CDR3 runs 13 residues. Germline values: CDR1 LGHNA, CDR2 YNFKEQ. The CDR3 loop is CASSLDSNYGYTF. CDR3 nucleotide sequence: TGTGCCAGCAGTCTCGACAGTAACTATGGCTACACCTTC.

This chain links TRBV18 with TRBJ1-6; maybe TRBD1 (5 bases). The V end lost 3 bases, the J end lost 5 bases, and 14 bases lay between the germline ends. The germline V gene has CDR1 KGHSH and CDR2 LQKENI. The CDR3 is made up of 16 amino acids. Here the CDR3 DNA reads TGTGCCAGCTCACCTCAGGGTGGCCTCGATAATTCACCCCTCCACTTT. It translates to CASSPQGGLDNSPLHF.

This clone was found once. Other DNA sequences of this sample code for an identical CDR3. This chain connects TRBV5-6 to TRBJ2-7; 9 nucleotides match TRBD1. The V gene end was trimmed by 3 bases and the J gene end by 3 bases; junction bases not matched to a gene: 7. The CDR3 totals 15 residues. Germline V gives CDR1 SGHDT, CDR2 YYEEEE. CDR3 nucleotide sequence: TGTGCCAGCAGCTCCGGGACAGGGCTATACTACGAGCAGTACTTC. Translating gives CASSSGTGLYYEQYF. The entire variable domain, with the rest obtained from reference TRBV5-6 and TRBJ2-7, is as follows: DAGVTQSPTHLIKTRGQQVTLRCSPKSGHDTVSWYQQALGQGPQFIFQYYEEEERQRGNFPDRFSGHQFPNYSSELNVNALLLGDSALYLCASSSGTGLYYEQYFGPGTRLTVT.